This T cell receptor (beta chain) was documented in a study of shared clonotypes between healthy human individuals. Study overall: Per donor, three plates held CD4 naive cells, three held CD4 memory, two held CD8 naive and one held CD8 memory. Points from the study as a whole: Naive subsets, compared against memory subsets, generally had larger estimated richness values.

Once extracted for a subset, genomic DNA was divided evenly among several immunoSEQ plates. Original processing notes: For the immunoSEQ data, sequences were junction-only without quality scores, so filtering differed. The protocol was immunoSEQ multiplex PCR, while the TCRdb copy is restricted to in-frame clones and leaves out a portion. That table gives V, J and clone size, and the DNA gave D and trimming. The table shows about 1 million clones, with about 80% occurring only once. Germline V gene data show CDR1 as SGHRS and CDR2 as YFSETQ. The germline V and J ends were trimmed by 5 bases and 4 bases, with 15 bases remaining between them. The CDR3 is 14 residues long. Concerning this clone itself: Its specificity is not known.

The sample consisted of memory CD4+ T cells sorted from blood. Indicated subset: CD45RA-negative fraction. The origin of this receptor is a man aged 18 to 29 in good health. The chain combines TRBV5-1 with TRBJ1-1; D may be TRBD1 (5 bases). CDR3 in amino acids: CASRSEGLVTEAFF. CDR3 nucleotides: TGCGCCAGCAGATCGGAGGGGTTAGTCACTGAAGCTTTCTTT.